This T cell receptor beta chain appears in the sequencing data of a study of graft-versus-host responses after intestinal transplantation. Findings and limits, study-wide: Allografts from individuals with graft-donor T cell macrochimerism displayed high graft-versus-host to host-versus-graft clonal ratios.

Profiled with immunoSEQ multiplex PCR; TCRdb holds only in-frame clones, not every one. The data contain tens of thousands of clones, 94% of them seen just once; the ten biggest clones take up more than 0.3%. This CDR3 is built from 12 residues. Germline lookup yields CDR1 SNHLY and CDR2 FYNNEI. V was cut by 9 bases and J by 3 bases, with 12 bases left in between. As to this clone: Antigen specificity is unknown.

The chain carries TRBV2 and TRBJ2-7, with a weak D call TRBD2 (5 bases). The source material was unstimulated CD4+ T cells sorted from spleen or lymph node cells, sampled before transplant. The sequence was collected from a human donor who was the organ donor for an intestinal transplant. This chain's CDR3 is CARGSSHYEQYF. As DNA, the CDR3 is TGTGCCAGGGGGAGCAGCCACTACGAGCAGTACTTC.